This passage covers 13 T cell receptor beta chains from one sample sequenced in a study of T-cell reconstitution after alpha-beta-depleted transplantation in children (dated by TCRdb to 2016 to 2017). The sample's time point label, in plain terms: day 60 (about 2 months) after transplantation. Taken with the paper, the label for treatment or condition translates to: allogeneic hematopoietic cell transplantation with graft depleted of TCRalphabeta T cells and CD19 B cells. The library was made by PCR. TCRdb lists the instrument as Illumina HiSeq 2500. TCR library preparation used molecular barcoding, with unique molecular identifiers applied to normalize quantification of the TCRbeta repertoire. The public reads were reanalyzed by TCRdb: fastp trimming at Q25, MiXCR alignment, in-frame beta chains only. Every CDR3 protein is listed once, alongside the most common genes and DNA of its rows. The sample records roughly 100,000 distinct CDR3 sequences, 5% to 6% of which are singletons. Jointly, the top ten make up approximately 6.6% of the sample.

The sample in question was PBMCs, mostly from graft donor cells, obtained 60 days after TCRalphabeta/CD19-depleted stem cell transplant. Every receptor here comes from a female patient aged 2-9 years who had a stem cell transplant for Fanconi anemia, so the T cells may come from the graft donor.

This clonotype was detected ten times or more. The CDR3 DNA sequence: TGCGCCAGCAGCTTGGTGGCAGGGGGCAATGAGCAGTTCTTC. Protein product: CASSLVAGGNEQFF. The rearrangement links TRBV5-1 to TRBJ2-1; 7 bases line up with TRBD1. Germline V gene sequence: CDR1 SGHRS, CDR2 YFSETQ. V lost 0 bases and J lost 6; bases outside the gene matches: 3. The CDR3 contains 14 residues.

CDR3 nucleotide sequence: TGCAGTGCTCGGGACAGTCCCTGGGCTGAAGCTTTCTTT. Its translation: CSARDSPWAEAFF. The V and J genes are TRBV20-1 and TRBJ1-1; 7 nucleotides agree with TRBD1. The CDR3 consists of 13 residues. Germline lookup yields CDR1 DFQATT and CDR2 SNEGSKA (reference sequence). V shed 5 bases, J shed 6 bases, and the junction held 9 bases outside the gene matches.

This clonotype was seen a handful of times. The chain recombines TRBV18 with TRBJ2-7; 10 positions agree with TRBD2. The V segment lost 3 bases and the J segment 3 bases; nucleotides outside the gene matches: 8. The CDR3 has 16 residues. Germline values: CDR1 KGHSH, CDR2 LQKENI. Written as DNA, the CDR3 is TGTGCCAGCTCACCCTTAGCGGGGGGCCTAGGCTACGAGCAGTACTTC. Amino acids: CASSPLAGGLGYEQYF.

The table lists this clonotype with many counts. The V call is TRBV30, the J call TRBJ2-7; D gene uncertain. Germline lookup yields CDR1 GTSNPN and CDR2 SVGIG (reference sequence). V was trimmed by 5 bases and J by 2 bases, leaving 10 bases between them. The CDR3 totals 12 residues. The CDR3 spells CAWHRQAYEQYF. As DNA, the CDR3 is TGTGCCTGGCACCGTCAGGCCTACGAGCAGTACTTC. The whole variable domain, filled in from reference TRBV30 and TRBJ2-7, reads SQTIHQWPATLVQPVGSPLSLECTVEGTSNPNLYWYRQAAGRGLQLLFYSVGIGQISSEVPQNLSASRPQDRQFILSSKKLLLSDSGFYLCAWHRQAYEQYFGPGTRLTVT.

There are many counts of this clonotype. The J gene is TRBJ2-7, the V gene TRBV21-1; the tabulated D call, TRBD1, remains unverified against the DNA. TRBV21-1 is a documented pseudogene. This CDR3 region has 15 residues. CDR3 protein: CASTSTSREAYEQYF. In nucleotides, the CDR3 is TGTGCCAGCACTTCTACCTCCAGGGAAGCCTACGAGCAGTACTTC.

This clonotype was counted many times. The chain carries TRBV25-1 and TRBJ1-6; TRBD1 might be the D (6 bases). The CDR3 covers 15 residues. CDR1 is MGHDK and CDR2 is SYGVNS in the germline V gene. Trimming shortened V by 2 bases and J by 9 bases, and 14 bases separated the two germline ends. Here the CDR3 reads CASSEGWTASSPLHF. In DNA, the CDR3 is TGTGCCAGCAGTGAAGGGTGGACAGCCAGTTCACCCCTCCACTTT.

This clonotype was recorded at least ten times. The gene calls are TRBV4-1 and TRBJ2-7, with a possible D match to TRBD2 (6 bases). V was cut by 4 bases and J by 3 bases, with 16 bases left in between. In germline, CDR1 is MGHRA, CDR2 YSYEKL. CDR3 length equals 15 residues. Here the CDR3 DNA reads TGCGCCAGCAGCCTAGGAGGGGTTACCTTCTACGAGCAGTACTTC. As protein: CASSLGGVTFYEQYF.

There are many counts of this clonotype. V usage is TRBV20-1 and J usage is TRBJ2-7; 7 positions agree with TRBD1. V shed 3 bases and J 3 bases; nucleotides not matched to a gene: 5. The CDR3 extends over 13 amino acids. Germline CDR1 reads DFQATT; CDR2 reads SNEGSKA (reference sequence). CDR3 in DNA: TGCAGTGCTAGTTGGGCAGGGGGCTACGAGCAGTACTTC. Amino acid sequence: CSASWAGGYEQYF.

This clonotype was recorded many times. CDR3 protein: CASSYLDTQYF. DNA of the CDR3: TGTGCCAGCAGTTACTTGGATACGCAGTATTTT. This sequence joins TRBV6-2 or TRBV6-3 and TRBJ2-3; D gene uncertain. This CDR3 region has 11 residues. Germline CDR1 reads MNHEY; CDR2 reads SVGEGT. V lost 1 base and J 6 bases, leaving 2 bases between the germline ends.

This clonotype was seen at least ten times. This sequence joins TRBV6-2 or TRBV6-3 and TRBJ1-1, with D hard to call. Per germline, CDR1 MNHEY and CDR2 SVGEGT. The CDR3 runs 13 residues. With 0 bases removed from V and 7 bases from J, the gap between germline ends came to 9 bases. The CDR3 loop reads CASSYSGRNEAFF. The CDR3 nucleotides are TGTGCCAGCAGTTACTCCGGACGGAATGAAGCTTTCTTT.

This clonotype was seen more than once but under ten times. The J gene is TRBJ2-3, the V gene TRBV4-2; D might be TRBD1 or TRBD2, each matching 8 bases. The CDR3 covers 15 residues. The germline V gene encodes CDR1 LGHNA and CDR2 YNFKEQ. V dropped 8 bases and J dropped 8 bases, with 23 bases sitting between them. The CDR3 nucleotides read TGTGCCAGCCACAGGGGGGGTAGCGGGGTCGGTACGCAGTATTTT. Protein: CASHRGGSGVGTQYF.

The chain couples TRBV4-2 to TRBJ2-5; D may correspond to TRBD1 or TRBD2 (5 bases each). The CDR3 runs to 13 residues. V was clipped by 1 base and J by 5 bases, with 8 bases between them. The germline V gene has CDR1 LGHNA and CDR2 YNFKEQ. Here the CDR3 reads CASSQVGVETQYF. The CDR3 region has the DNA TGTGCCAGCAGCCAAGTGGGGGTGGAGACCCAGTACTTC.

This clonotype was recorded at least ten times. V gene TRBV27 combines with J gene TRBJ2-7, with 7 bases aligning to TRBD1. CDR1 MNHEY and CDR2 SMNVEV come from the germline V gene (reference sequence). There are 14 residues in the CDR3. V shed 3 bases and J 7 bases; nucleotides not matched to a gene: 9. The CDR3 DNA reads TGTGCCAGCAGTTTGAACAGGGGTTCGGGGGAGCAGTACTTC. It is translated as CASSLNRGSGEQYF.